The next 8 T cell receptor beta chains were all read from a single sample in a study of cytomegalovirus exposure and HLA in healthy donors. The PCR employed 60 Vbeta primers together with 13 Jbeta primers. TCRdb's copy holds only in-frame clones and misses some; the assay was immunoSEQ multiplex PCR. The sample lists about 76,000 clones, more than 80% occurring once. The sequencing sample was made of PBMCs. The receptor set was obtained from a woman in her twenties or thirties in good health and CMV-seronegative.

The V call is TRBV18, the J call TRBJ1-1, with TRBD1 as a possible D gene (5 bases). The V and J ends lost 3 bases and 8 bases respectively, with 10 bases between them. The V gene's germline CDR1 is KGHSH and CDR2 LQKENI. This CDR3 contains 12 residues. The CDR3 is CASSPDTGEAFF. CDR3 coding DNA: TGTGCCAGCTCACCGGACACTGGGGAAGCTTTCTTT.

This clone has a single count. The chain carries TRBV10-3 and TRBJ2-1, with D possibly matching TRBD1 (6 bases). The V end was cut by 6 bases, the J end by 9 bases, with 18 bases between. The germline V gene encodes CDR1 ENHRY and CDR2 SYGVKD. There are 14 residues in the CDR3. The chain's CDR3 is CAISDHDRFTEQFF. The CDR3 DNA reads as TGTGCCATCAGCGACCACGACAGGTTTACTGAGCAGTTCTTC.

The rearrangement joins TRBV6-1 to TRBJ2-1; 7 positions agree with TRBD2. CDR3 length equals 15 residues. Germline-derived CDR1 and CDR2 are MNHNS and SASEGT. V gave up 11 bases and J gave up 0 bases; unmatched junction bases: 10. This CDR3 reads CAGRPLAVSYNEQFF. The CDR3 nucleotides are TGTGCCGGACGACCCCTAGCGGTCTCCTACAATGAGCAGTTCTTC.

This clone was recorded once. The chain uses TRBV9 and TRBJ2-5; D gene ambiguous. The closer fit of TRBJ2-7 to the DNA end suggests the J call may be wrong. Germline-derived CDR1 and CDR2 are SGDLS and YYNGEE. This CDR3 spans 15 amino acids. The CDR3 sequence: CASSVSLEESYEQYF. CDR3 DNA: TGTGCCAGCAGCGTATCCCTTGAGGAGTCCTACGAGCAGTACTTC.

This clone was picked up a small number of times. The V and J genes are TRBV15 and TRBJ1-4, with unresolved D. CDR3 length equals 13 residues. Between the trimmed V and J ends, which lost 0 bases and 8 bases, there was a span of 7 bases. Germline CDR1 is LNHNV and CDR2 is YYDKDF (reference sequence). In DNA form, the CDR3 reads TGTGCCACCAGCAGAGACTGGCAAGAAAAACTGTTTTTT. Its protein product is CATSRDWQEKLFF.

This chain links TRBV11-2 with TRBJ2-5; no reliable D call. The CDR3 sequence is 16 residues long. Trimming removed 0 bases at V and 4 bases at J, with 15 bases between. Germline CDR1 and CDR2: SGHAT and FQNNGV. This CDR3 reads CASSLDVGWRRETQYF. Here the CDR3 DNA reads TGTGCCAGCAGCTTAGACGTCGGGTGGCGGCGAGAGACCCAGTACTTC. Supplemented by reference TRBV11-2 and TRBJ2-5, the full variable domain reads EAGVAQSPRYKIIEKRQSVAFWCNPISGHATLYWYQQILGQGPKLLIQFQNNGVVDDSQLPKDRFSAERLKGVDSTLKIQPAKLEDSAVYLCASSLDVGWRRETQYFGPGTRLLVL.

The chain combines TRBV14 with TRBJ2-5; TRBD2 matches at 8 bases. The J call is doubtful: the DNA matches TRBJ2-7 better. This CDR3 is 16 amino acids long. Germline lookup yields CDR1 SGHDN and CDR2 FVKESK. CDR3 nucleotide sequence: TGTGCCAGCAGCCAAGATCAACGACTAGCGCCCTACGAGCAGTACTTC. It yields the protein CASSQDQRLAPYEQYF.

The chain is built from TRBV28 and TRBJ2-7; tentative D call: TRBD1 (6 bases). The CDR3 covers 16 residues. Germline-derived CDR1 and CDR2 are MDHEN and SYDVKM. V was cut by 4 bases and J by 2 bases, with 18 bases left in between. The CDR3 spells CASSSPIRPGAYEQYF. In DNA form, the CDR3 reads TGTGCCAGCAGTTCCCCAATTCGGCCAGGGGCCTACGAGCAGTACTTC.